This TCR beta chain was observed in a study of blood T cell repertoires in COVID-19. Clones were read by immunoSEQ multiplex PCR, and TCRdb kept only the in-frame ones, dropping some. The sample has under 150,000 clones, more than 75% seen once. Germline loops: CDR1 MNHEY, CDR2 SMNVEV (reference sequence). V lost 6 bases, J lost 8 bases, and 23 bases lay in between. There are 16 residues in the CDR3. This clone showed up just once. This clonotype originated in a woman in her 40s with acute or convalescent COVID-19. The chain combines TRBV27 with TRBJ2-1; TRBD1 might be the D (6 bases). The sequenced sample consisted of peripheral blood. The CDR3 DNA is TGTGCCAGCAGGCCCTCCGCCAACAGGGCGAACGATGAGCAGTTCTTC. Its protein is CASRPSANRANDEQFF.